The T cell receptor (beta chain) under discussion was sequenced for a study of OX40 agonist ivuxolimab in advanced cancers. Study in general: Dosing consisted of intravenous ivuxolimab at 0.01 to 10 mg/kg every 2 weeks. Cohort: 65% to 90% men, mean age approximately 60, aged about 20 to 79. Head and neck, renal cell, melanoma or hepatocellular carcinoma were the cancers that dose-escalation patients had.

Notes on the study in general: Clonal expansion by week 6 occurred in CD4+ and CD8+ blood T cells (at 0.1 to 3.0 mg/kg).

Sequencing was performed with immunoSEQ multiplex PCR; in TCRdb, only in-frame clones are kept and a portion is missing. The sample contains around 84,000 clones, 70% to 85% of which appear only once. This clone was recorded once. Its antigen remains unidentified. Sequenced material: CD4+ or CD8+ T cells sorted from blood, taken in a trial of the OX40 agonist ivuxolimab. The sequence was obtained from an adult with an advanced solid tumor such as melanoma, head and neck, liver or kidney cancer.

The CDR3 reads CASSPGRNYEQYF. In DNA form, the CDR3 reads TGTGCCAGCAGCCCAGGAAGAAACTACGAGCAGTACTTC. This chain joins TRBV5-4 and TRBJ2-7, with D uncertain. CDR1 and CDR2 from the germline V gene are SGHNT and YYREEE (reference sequence). Trimming shortened V by 4 bases and J by 3 bases, and 11 bases separated the two germline ends. This CDR3 has 13 amino acids. Together with reference TRBV5-4 and TRBJ2-7, the CDR3 gives the full variable domain: ETGVTQSPTHLIKTRGQQVTLRCSSQSGHNTVSWYQQALGQGPQFIFQYYREEENGRGNFPPRFSGLQFPNYSSELNVNALELDDSALYLCASSPGRNYEQYFGPGTRLTVT.